A selection of T cell receptor beta chains follows, all from one sample in a study of blood T cell repertoires in COVID-19. Clones were read by immunoSEQ multiplex PCR, and TCRdb kept only the in-frame ones, dropping some. The sample shows 13,000 to 15,000 clones, around 92% of them seen only once. Sequencing was performed on peripheral blood. The receptors stem from a human donor with active COVID-19. The donor label of this sample is uncertain. The CDR3 runs from the conserved cysteine through the conserved F or W. A D gene is named only where the DNA matches it firmly. Rows give clone size only sometimes, using once, few, many, or a class for an expanded clone.

d_call clone_size j_call v_call cdr3_aa cdr3_nt
TRBD2 NA TRBJ2-2 TRBV7-9 CASSLRAGVSTGELFF TGTGCCAGCAGCTTAAGGGCGGGAGTGTCTACCGGGGAGCTGTTTTTT
NA NA TRBJ2-1 TRBV28 CASSFGGGGSYNEQFF TGTGCCAGCAGTTTCGGGGGTGGAGGCTCCTACAATGAGCAGTTCTTC
TRBD2 NA TRBJ2-1 TRBV7-2 CASSLYPQTSGSYNEQFF TGTGCCAGCAGCTTATACCCCCAGACTAGCGGGAGTTACAATGAGCAGTTCTTC
NA NA TRBJ1-1 TRBV12-3/TRBV12-4 CASSPGTVAFF TGTGCCAGCAGTCCCGGGACTGTAGCTTTCTTT
TRBD2 few TRBJ2-3 TRBV6-5 CASSSGLAGSTDTQYF TGTGCCAGCAGTTCAGGACTAGCGGGAAGCACAGATACGCAGTATTTT
TRBD2 NA TRBJ2-5 TRBV20-1 CSASLGLAGGYQETQYF TGCAGTGCTAGTCTGGGACTAGCGGGGGGGTACCAAGAGACCCAGTACTTC
TRBD2 NA TRBJ2-3 TRBV5-4 CASSFSSGSSDTQYF TGTGCCAGCAGCTTTTCTAGCGGGAGTTCAGATACGCAGTATTTT
TRBD2 NA TRBJ2-3 TRBV18 CASSPLAGGPGTDTQYF TGTGCCAGCTCACCACTAGCGGGAGGCCCCGGCACAGATACGCAGTATTTT
NA NA TRBJ1-5 TRBV7-2 CASSFWSDSNQPQHF TGTGCCAGCAGCTTCTGGTCAGATAGCAATCAGCCCCAGCATTTT
NA NA TRBJ1-2 TRBV3-1/TRBV3-2 CASSQGRSDASYGYTF TGTGCCAGCAGCCAAGGGCGCTCCGATGCTAGCTATGGCTACACCTTC
NA NA TRBJ2-2 TRBV19 CASSFNINTGELFF TGTGCCAGTAGTTTTAACATCAACACCGGGGAGCTGTTTTTT
TRBD2 NA TRBJ2-2 TRBV30 CAWGSGRGTGELFF TGTGCCTGGGGATCAGGGAGGGGAACCGGGGAGCTGTTTTTT
NA NA TRBJ2-7 TRBV7-2 CASSLGRLREQYF TGTGCCAGCAGCTTAGGTCGCCTACGGGAGCAGTACTTC
TRBD1 NA TRBJ2-7 TRBV7-9 CASSSGQADYEQYF TGTGCCAGCAGCTCCGGACAGGCTGACTACGAGCAGTACTTC
TRBD1 NA TRBJ1-5 TRBV6-1 CASSVKGQGANQPQHF TGTGCCAGCAGTGTCAAGGGGCAGGGGGCGAACCAGCCCCAGCATTTT
TRBD1 NA TRBJ1-5 TRBV7-9 CASSLTGQAGQPQHF TGTGCCAGCAGCTTGACAGGACAGGCGGGGCAGCCCCAGCATTTT
TRBD1 NA TRBJ1-5 TRBV15 CATSRGRDRRGQPQHF TGTGCCACCAGCAGAGGCAGGGACAGAAGGGGTCAGCCCCAGCATTTT
TRBD1 NA TRBJ2-7 TRBV5-5 CASSFTGTGVREQYF TGTGCCAGCAGCTTCACCGGGACAGGGGTTCGCGAGCAGTACTTC
NA NA TRBJ1-1 TRBV14 CASSPFPGYDNTEAFF TGTGCCAGCAGCCCATTCCCAGGGTATGATAACACTGAAGCTTTCTTT
TRBD2 NA TRBJ2-1 TRBV5-3 CARSLELAGGTNEQFF TGTGCCAGAAGCTTGGAACTAGCGGGGGGGACCAATGAGCAGTTCTTC
TRBD1 NA TRBJ1-6 TRBV3-1/TRBV3-2 CASSQAPQGALKSPLHF TGTGCCAGCAGCCAGGCCCCACAGGGGGCTCTAAAGTCACCCCTCCACTTT
TRBD2 NA TRBJ2-1 TRBV6-6 CASSQGLAAKGNEQFF TGTGCCAGTAGTCAGGGACTAGCGGCGAAGGGGAATGAGCAGTTCTTC